The present T cell receptor beta chain was sequenced within a study of cytomegalovirus exposure and HLA in healthy donors. Study findings and constraints: Reports showed the classifier diagnosing cytomegalovirus status with high specificity and sensitivity. The authors enumerated some 160 TCR beta chains as linked to cytomegalovirus.

Germline assignment: CDR1 SGHTA and CDR2 FQGNSA. The CDR3 runs to 15 residues. V was cut by 4 bases and J by 2 bases, with 15 bases left in between. About this clone itself: What it binds is not known.

Assay: immunoSEQ multiplex PCR; the TCRdb copy retains only in-frame clones and omits some. The repertoire holds about 44,000 clones, 90% to 95% seen once, with around 2.1% in the top ten. The V call is TRBV7-2, the J call TRBJ2-7; TRBD2 might be the D (5 bases). Material: PBMCs. The receptor's source is a young woman in good health and CMV-seronegative. In nucleotides, the CDR3 is TGTGCCAGCAGCTCAGGAGGAGACAAAGCCTACGAGCAGTACTTC. Its translation is CASSSGGDKAYEQYF.